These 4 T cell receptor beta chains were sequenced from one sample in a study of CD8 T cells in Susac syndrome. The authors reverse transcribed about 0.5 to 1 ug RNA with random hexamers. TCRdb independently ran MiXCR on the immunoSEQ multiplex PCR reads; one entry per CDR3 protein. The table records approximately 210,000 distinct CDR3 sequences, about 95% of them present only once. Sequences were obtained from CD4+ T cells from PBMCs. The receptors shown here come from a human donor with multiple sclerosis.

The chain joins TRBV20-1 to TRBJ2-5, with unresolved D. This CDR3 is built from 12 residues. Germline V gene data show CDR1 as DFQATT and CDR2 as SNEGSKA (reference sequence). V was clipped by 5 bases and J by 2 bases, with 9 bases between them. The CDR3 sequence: CSAPTTQETQYF. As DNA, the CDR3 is TGCAGTGCTCCGACAACACAAGAGACCCAGTACTTC.

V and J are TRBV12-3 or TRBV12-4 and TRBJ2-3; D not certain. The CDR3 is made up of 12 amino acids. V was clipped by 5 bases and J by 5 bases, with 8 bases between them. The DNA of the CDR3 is TGTGCCAGCAGTCCCTTTCTAGATACGCAGTATTTT. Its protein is CASSPFLDTQYF.

As DNA, the CDR3 is TGTGCCAGCAGTTTATCTCGCCAGGGGGCCGAGCAGTACTTC. Its translation: CASSLSRQGAEQYF. The chain has TRBV27 and TRBJ2-7, with 8 bases matching TRBD1. The V and J ends lost 0 bases and 6 bases, in that order; junction bases with no gene match: 4. Germline CDR1 MNHEY, CDR2 SMNVEV (reference sequence). The CDR3 is made up of 14 amino acids.

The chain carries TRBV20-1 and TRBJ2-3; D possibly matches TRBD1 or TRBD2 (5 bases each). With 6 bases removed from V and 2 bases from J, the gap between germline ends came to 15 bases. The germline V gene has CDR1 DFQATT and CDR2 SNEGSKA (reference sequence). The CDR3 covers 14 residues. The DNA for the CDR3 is TGCAGTGCCCTCCGGGACGGGAACACAGATACGCAGTATTTT. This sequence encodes CSALRDGNTDTQYF.